A single sample is the source of the 7 T cell receptor beta chains below, sequenced in a study of molecular identifiers for immune sequencing clone quantification. TCRdb recomputed calls from the PCR reads with MiXCR, one row per CDR3 protein. The repertoire consists of 50,000 to 75,000 distinct CDR3 sequences, with about 20% occurring once and the leading ten covering 1.1% to 1.5%. Sequences were obtained from naive CD8+ T cells from blood, with Jurkat cell RNA spiked in. The subset is: FACS-sorted CD8+CD4-CCR7+CD45RA+ naive T cells. Receptors originate from a human donor in good health. Some libraries in this study had Jurkat cell RNA spiked in.

This clonotype was detected ten times or more. This chain links TRBV5-1 with TRBJ2-7, with 8 bases identical to TRBD1. This CDR3 comprises 17 residues. With V trimmed by 4 bases and J by 0 bases, 12 bases remained unmatched. From germline, CDR1 is SGHRS and CDR2 YFSETQ. In DNA, the CDR3 is TGCGCCAGCAGCCTCGTCCCGACAGGGGACACCTCCTACGAGCAGTACTTC. It translates to CASSLVPTGDTSYEQYF.

This clonotype was recorded many times. The J gene is TRBJ2-7, the V gene TRBV6-5; D perhaps matches TRBD2 (6 bases). CDR1 is MNHEY, CDR2 SVGAGI, per germline. This CDR3 has 13 residues. Trimming removed 2 bases at V and 2 bases at J, with 7 bases between. The CDR3: CASSYGLTYEQYF. The CDR3 region has the DNA TGTGCCAGCAGTTACGGACTAACCTACGAGCAGTACTTC.

The chain couples TRBV7-3 to TRBJ2-3; the D gene could be TRBD1 or TRBD2 (5 bases each). The V end lost 2 bases, the J end lost 4 bases, and 16 bases lay between the germline ends. The CDR3 covers 16 residues. Germline loops: CDR1 SGHTA, CDR2 FQGTGA. CDR3 sequence (DNA): TGTGCCAGCAGCTTAGGGACCTTCGATGTGGCAGATACGCAGTATTTT. Its protein product is CASSLGTFDVADTQYF.

Regarding this clonotype: A read error may explain this, as a much larger clone is one base away. The V and J genes are TRBV7-2 and TRBJ2-7, with D hard to call. This CDR3 spans 13 amino acids. Per the germline V gene, CDR1 is SGHTA and CDR2 is FQGNSA. CDR3 amino acids: CASSMTSSYEQCF. The CDR3 DNA reads TGTGCCAGCAGCATGACGAGCTCCTACGAGCAGTGCTTC.

The sample holds many counts of this clonotype. The J gene is TRBJ2-7, the V gene TRBV7-2, with D perhaps TRBD1 or TRBD2 (5 bases each). Germline CDR1 is SGHTA and CDR2 is FQGNSA. The CDR3 is 14 amino acids. Trimming left V 1 base short and J 4 bases short, with 11 bases between. CDR3 nucleotides: TGTGCCAGCAGCTTAGTGGGGGTTAGGTACGAGCAGTACTTC. Translated, it gives CASSLVGVRYEQYF.

The rearrangement uses TRBV11-2 and TRBJ1-6; 10 bases match TRBD1. Germline assignment: CDR1 SGHAT and CDR2 FQNNGV. The CDR3 is 14 residues long. The ends lost 5 bases at V and 15 bases at J; junction bases unmatched: 10. This CDR3 is CASSRGQGPPNLHF. The CDR3 DNA sequence: TGTGCCAGCAGCCGGGGACAGGGGCCCCCCAACCTCCACTTT.

At least ten counts were recorded for this clonotype. V and J are TRBV9 and TRBJ1-2; TRBD1 aligns across 8 bases. CDR1 SGDLS and CDR2 YYNGEE come from the germline V gene. V shed 0 bases and J 8 bases; nucleotides not matched to a gene: 9. The CDR3 consists of 15 residues. The CDR3 nucleotides are TGTGCCAGCAGCGTAGCGAGACAGGGGATCGACGGCTACACCTTC. The encoded protein is CASSVARQGIDGYTF. Variable domain in full (rest from reference TRBV9 and TRBJ1-2): DSGVTQTPKHLITATGQRVTLRCSPRSGDLSVYWYQQSLDQGLQFLIQYYNGEERAKGNILERFSAQQFPDLHSELNLSSLELGDSALYFCASSVARQGIDGYTFGSGTRLTVV.